This entry is about one T cell receptor (beta chain). Its antigen specificity is not known. No quality values exist for individual bases; no much larger clone is one base distant. Library creation used the immunoSEQ multiplex PCR assay. A mixture of 60 forward primers for TCR Vbeta segments and 13 reverse primers for TCR Jbeta segments was used in the multiplex PCR. The CDR3 region of rearranged TCR beta genes was amplified from genomic DNA by a multiplex PCR assay. The amplified TCR beta libraries were sequenced on the Illumina HiSeq System as 87-base-pair reads. Turning to the authors' computational methods: Across the 600 to 700 repertoires, a later analysis counted tens of millions of unique TCR beta chains, approximately 12 million of which were shared by at least two donors. Raw reads were error-corrected and collapsed into unique sequences by a nearest-neighbor algorithm in which closely related sequences were merged to remove PCR and sequencing errors. CDR3 sequences were aligned to IMGT reference sequences to assign V, D and J gene segments. For a sequence to be retained, at least a six-nucleotide match to both a V gene segment and a J gene segment was required. Rearrangements were classified as productive when the CDR3 lacked stop codons and remained in frame with V and J, and all other rearrangements were classified as non-productive. CDR3 was defined by IMGT convention, running from the second conserved V-encoded cysteine to the conserved J-encoded phenylalanine. The earlier analysis of 500 to 650 of the donors excluded any sequence lacking an unambiguous match to a single V gene segment. In an earlier analysis of 450 to 700 of the donors, V segments were called functional above 56.7% productive rearrangements and were called segregating when the between-donor standard deviation exceeded 5%. A statistical classification framework was built to diagnose cytomegalovirus status from the catalog of TCR beta chain sequences. In a later analysis, V and J genes were assigned by comparing TCR nucleotide sequences against IMGT/GENE-DB human TR gene sequences. A later analysis assigned CDR3 sequences and most-parsimonious VDJ recombination scenarios with the TCRdist pipeline. A later analysis defined each TCR beta chain by its CDR3 amino acid sequence plus V-gene family, and excluded reads lacking a unique V-gene family. In a later analysis, fewer than 600 highly shared, low-generation-probability nucleotide sequences were removed to address suspected cross-contamination and a sequencing artifact. In a later analysis, a clonal expansion index was calculated for each public chain from normalized within-repertoire ranks of inferred template counts. A later analysis computed generation probabilities with a VDJ recombination model fitted to out-of-frame rearrangements, and checked the results against IGoR. In a later analysis, TCR-TCR, TCR-HLA and TCR-CMV co-occurrence was scored with hypergeometric tests, and a repertoire-size bias correction was applied to TCR pairs. False discovery rates were estimated in a later analysis by permuting HLA or CMV assignments 20 times. In a later analysis, co-occurring TCRs were grouped using DBSCAN, with TCRdist sequence similarity added in when clustering inside HLA-allele-positive subsets. For co-occurrence clustering, repertoires with fewer than 30,000 or more than 120,000 public chains were excluded, along with 4 to 6 repertoires with anomalous nucleotide sharing. Entries here come from immuneACCESS through TCRdb and include only in-frame sequences with V and J called. Some clones fail to appear in such tables; in the studies checked, an unresolved V gene covers under half of the shortfall, and the cause of the remainder is unknown. Clone size and the V and J calls come from that table; the DNA yielded D and trimming. The sample includes 150,000 to 180,000 clones, with about 70% observed a single time. About 2.7% of the sample is in the top ten clones.

Taken from cysteine to phenylalanine, the CDR3 has 14 residues. The sequence is cut down to CDR3 DNA, 42 bases in frame from base 1. Germline trimming: 4 bases from V, 2 bases from J; junction bases outside gene matches: 1. The germline V gene (reference sequence) specifies SEHNR as CDR1 and FQNEAQ as CDR2. This entry comes from a study of cytomegalovirus exposure and HLA in healthy donors (dated by TCRdb to 2016 to 2017). In terms of the full investigation: An earlier analysis of roughly 570 of the donors reported 276 Gb of sequence data and 90 million to 120 million unique TCR beta sequences obtained from about 200 million T cells. An early release covering more than 500 HLA-typed donors comprised about 300 gigabases of sequencing data and 85 million to 100 million unique TCR sequences. Of the roughly 400 genotyped donors, over 65% fell in the genetic ancestry cluster associated with self-reported Caucasian donors. The study was designed to test whether signatures of past pathogen exposure could be identified by cataloging public T cell receptors. The study used immunosequencing to profile the T cell repertoires of several hundred subjects and linked those repertoires to cytomegalovirus serostatus. Along with the approximately 600-subject first cohort, a separate validation cohort of 120 different subjects was used. The study combined high-throughput TCR immunosequencing, statistical association of individual TCRs with disease status, and machine learning to predict cytomegalovirus infection status. In a later analysis, previously published TCR beta repertoires from roughly 710 donors were re-analyzed and high-resolution HLA genotyping was added so that TCR occurrence patterns could be studied. In the later analysis, no new phenotypic data were used to find candidate immune exposures; instead, reliance was placed on TCR beta sequences and their occurrence across donors. An earlier analysis of fewer than 700 of the donors applied high-throughput TCR beta sequencing to assess whether each TCR beta V gene segment acted as functional or pseudogenic. Donor age, sex, ethnicity and CMV serostatus were compiled alongside the repertoire data. In a later genetic analysis, genome-wide SNP genotypes for about three fifths of the 666 donors were used, and that subset was treated as a discovery cohort. Every discovery cohort repertoire had been produced on one sequencing platform. HLA typing covered class I and class II loci at four-digit resolution. The number of typed donors differed by locus: about 620-640 for A, B, C, DRB1 and DQB1; 522 for DQA1; 606 for DPA1; and approximately 450 for DPB1. About five DR-DQ haplotypes were handled as single units for association and clustering, since linkage in the cohort was strong. On average, around 240,000 unique TCR beta nucleotide sequences were sequenced per donor among 398 genotyped donors of the cohort, with around 19% of those sequences being non-productive. What the study reported, not specific to this receptor: Cytomegalovirus status was reported to be diagnosed by the classifier with high specificity and sensitivity in both the original and validation cohorts. Roughly uniform sequencing depth across donors was assumed in presence/absence analyses, although this assumption may not hold. In this cohort, only TCR beta chains were sequenced, and detectable features were limited by the absence of alpha or paired-chain data. The authors suggested that the approach could potentially be generalized to other disease states and immunological phenotypes. Correlated functional status among segregating V segments might be attributable to linkage disequilibrium, but an unknown experimental factor could not be ruled out. Specific HLA alleles were associated with 16,951 TCR beta sequences at a false discovery rate of 0.05 in a later analysis. Three of the identified cytomegalovirus-associated TCR beta chains were confirmed in vitro to be specific for cytomegalovirus antigens. A cluster of highly shared sequence variants was judged likely to be a technical artifact of the sequencing pipeline. The earlier analysis of about 600 of the donors excluded 15 to 20 rarely observed V segments, including chromosome 9 orphons, because counts were too low. Because HLA typing was missing for some donors at each locus, association tests included only the typed subset. The 87-base-pair reads could not distinguish some IMGT-functional V segments, including TRBV6-2 and TRBV6-3, so those segments were excluded. A later analysis found that most CMV-associated TCR beta chains appeared HLA-restricted, with HLA associations seemingly driven largely by CMV exposure. In a later analysis, several top co-occurrence clusters were reported to appear linked to parvovirus B19, influenza, CMV and Epstein-Barr virus. In an earlier analysis of approximately 590 of the donors, most TCR beta V segments appeared in productive rearrangements about 90% or about 30% of the time, broadly matching IMGT annotations. In a later analysis, HLA-associated TCR beta chains were found to be more clonally expanded and to have lower generation probabilities than equally common non-associated chains. According to a later genetic analysis, donors in an Asian-associated ancestry cluster had fewer N-insertions in productive TCRs than the approximately 650-donor mean. When HLA alleles, especially DR and DQ, strongly co-occurred, attributing TCR associations to individual alleles was difficult. Most TCR sequences were observed very rarely across donors, whereas some public TCRs were present in many individuals. A total of about 180 TCR beta chains were listed by the study as associated with cytomegalovirus. A further reported finding was that TCR beta sequences accurately predicted the HLA-A and HLA-B alleles for most subjects in the first cohort. Immune exposure information for the cohort was limited to CMV serostatus. According to a later analysis, TCR association rates differed among HLA loci, with DRB1 alleles showing the most associated TCRs and HLA-C alleles showing the fewest. An association between a missense DCLRE1C variant and V-gene and J-gene trimming of TCR beta chains was found in a later genetic analysis and replicated in an independent cohort.

The cohort was made up of around 720 healthy bone marrow donors. At the time of sampling, all cohort members were nominally healthy, though unrecorded immune exposures were likely present. The donor was CMV seronegative and belonged to the group of under 400 seronegative cohort members. A peripheral blood sample was provided by each donor, and peripheral blood mononuclear cells were used for TCR beta sequencing. The Qiagen DNeasy Blood Extraction Kit was used to extract genomic DNA from the blood cell samples. The rearrangement combines TRBV7-9 with TRBJ2-5; 10 bases in the middle match TRBD1. Sequences were obtained from PBMCs. The sequence derives from a man in his late teens or twenties in good health and CMV-seronegative. The CDR3 corresponds to CASSSGQGQETQYF. The base sequence is TGTGCCAGCAGCTCGGGACAGGGGCAAGAGACCCAGTACTTC.